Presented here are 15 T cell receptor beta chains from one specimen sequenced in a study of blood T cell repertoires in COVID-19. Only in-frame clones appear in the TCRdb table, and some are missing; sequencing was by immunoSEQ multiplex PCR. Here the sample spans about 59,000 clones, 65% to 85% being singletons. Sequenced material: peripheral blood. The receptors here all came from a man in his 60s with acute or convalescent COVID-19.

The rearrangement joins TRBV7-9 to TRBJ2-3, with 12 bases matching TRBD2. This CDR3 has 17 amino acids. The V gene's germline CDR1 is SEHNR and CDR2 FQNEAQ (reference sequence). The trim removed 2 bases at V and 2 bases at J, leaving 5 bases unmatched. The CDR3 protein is CASSLSLAGGNTDTQYF. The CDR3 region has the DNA TGTGCCAGCAGCTTAAGTCTAGCGGGGGGGAACACAGATACGCAGTATTTT.

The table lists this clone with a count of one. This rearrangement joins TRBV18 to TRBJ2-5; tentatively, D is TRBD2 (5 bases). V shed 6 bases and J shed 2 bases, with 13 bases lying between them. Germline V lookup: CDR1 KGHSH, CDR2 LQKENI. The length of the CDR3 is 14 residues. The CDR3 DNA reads TGTGCCAGCTCCCTAGGAGCGGCTCAAGAGACCCAGTACTTC. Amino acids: CASSLGAAQETQYF.

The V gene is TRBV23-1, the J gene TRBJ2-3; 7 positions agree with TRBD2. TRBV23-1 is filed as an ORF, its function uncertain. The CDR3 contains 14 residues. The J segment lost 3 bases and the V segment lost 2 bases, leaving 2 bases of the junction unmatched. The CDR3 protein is CASSQGGGTDTQYF. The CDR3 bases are TGCGCCAGCAGTCAAGGGGGGGGGACAGATACGCAGTATTTT.

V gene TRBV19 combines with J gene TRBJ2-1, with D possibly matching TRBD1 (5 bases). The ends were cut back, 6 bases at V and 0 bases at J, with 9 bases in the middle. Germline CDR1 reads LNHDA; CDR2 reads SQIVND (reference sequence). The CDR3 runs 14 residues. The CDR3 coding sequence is TGTGCCAGTAGAAGGGGTAGCTCCTACAATGAGCAGTTCTTC. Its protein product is CASRRGSSYNEQFF. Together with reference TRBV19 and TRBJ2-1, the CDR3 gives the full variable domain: DGGITQSPKYLFRKEGQNVTLSCEQNLNHDAMYWYRQDPGQGLRLIYYSQIVNDFQKGDIAEGYSVSREKKESFPLTVTSAQKNPTAFYLCASRRGSSYNEQFFGPGTRLTVL.

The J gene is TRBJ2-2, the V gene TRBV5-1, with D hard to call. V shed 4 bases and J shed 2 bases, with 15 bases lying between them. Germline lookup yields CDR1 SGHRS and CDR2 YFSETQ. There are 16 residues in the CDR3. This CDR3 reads CASSPEPSINTGELFF. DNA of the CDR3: TGCGCCAGCAGCCCAGAACCCTCGATCAACACCGGGGAGCTGTTTTTT.

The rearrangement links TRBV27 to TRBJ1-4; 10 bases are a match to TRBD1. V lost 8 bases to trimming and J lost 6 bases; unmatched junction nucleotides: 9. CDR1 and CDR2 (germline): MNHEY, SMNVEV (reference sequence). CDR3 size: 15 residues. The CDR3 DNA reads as TGTGCCAGCCGGGACAGGGGAGGGGTTGATGAAAAACTGTTTTTT. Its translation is CASRDRGGVDEKLFF.

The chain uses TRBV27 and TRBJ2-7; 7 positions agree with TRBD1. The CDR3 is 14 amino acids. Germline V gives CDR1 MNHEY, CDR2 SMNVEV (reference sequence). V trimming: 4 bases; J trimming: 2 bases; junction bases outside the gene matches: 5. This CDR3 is CASSSFGQAYEQYF. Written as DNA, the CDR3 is TGTGCCAGCAGTTCTTTTGGACAGGCCTACGAGCAGTACTTC.

CDR3 sequence (DNA): TGTGCCAGCAGCGCGACTAGCGGGGGAATCACAGATACGCAGTATTTT. It specifies CASSATSGGITDTQYF. The rearrangement links TRBV7-9 to TRBJ2-3, with TRBD2 matching 12 bases. From germline, CDR1 is SEHNR and CDR2 FQNEAQ (reference sequence). Trimming took 5 bases from V and 2 from J; bases not matched to a gene: 5. This CDR3 is built from 16 residues.

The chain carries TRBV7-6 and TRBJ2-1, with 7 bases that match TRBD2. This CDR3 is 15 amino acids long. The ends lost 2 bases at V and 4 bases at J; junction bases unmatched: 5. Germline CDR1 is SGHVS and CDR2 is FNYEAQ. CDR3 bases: TGTGCCAGCAGCTTATTGGCGGGGGTGTACAATGAGCAGTTCTTC. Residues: CASSLLAGVYNEQFF.

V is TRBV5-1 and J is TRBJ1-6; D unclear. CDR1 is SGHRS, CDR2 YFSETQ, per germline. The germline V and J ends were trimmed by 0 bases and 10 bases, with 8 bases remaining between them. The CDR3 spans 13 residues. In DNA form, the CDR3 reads TGCGCCAGCAGCTTGGACAGTCCCTCACCCCTCCACTTT. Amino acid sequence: CASSLDSPSPLHF.

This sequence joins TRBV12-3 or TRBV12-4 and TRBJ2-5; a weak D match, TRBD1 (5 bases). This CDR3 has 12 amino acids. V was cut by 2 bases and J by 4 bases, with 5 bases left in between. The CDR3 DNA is TGTGCCAGCAGTTTAACAGGAGAGACCCAGTACTTC. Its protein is CASSLTGETQYF.

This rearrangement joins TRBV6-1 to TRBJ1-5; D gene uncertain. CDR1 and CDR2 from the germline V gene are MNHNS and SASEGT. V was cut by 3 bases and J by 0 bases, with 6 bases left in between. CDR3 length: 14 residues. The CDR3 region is CASSDGVSNQPQHF. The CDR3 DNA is TGTGCCAGCAGTGACGGGGTTAGCAATCAGCCCCAGCATTTT.

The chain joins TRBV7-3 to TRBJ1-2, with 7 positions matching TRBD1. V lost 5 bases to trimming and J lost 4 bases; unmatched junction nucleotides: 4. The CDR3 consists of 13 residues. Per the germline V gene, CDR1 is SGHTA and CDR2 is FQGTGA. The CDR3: CASSRQGGYGYTF. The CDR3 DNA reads TGTGCCAGCAGCCGACAGGGAGGCTATGGCTACACCTTC.

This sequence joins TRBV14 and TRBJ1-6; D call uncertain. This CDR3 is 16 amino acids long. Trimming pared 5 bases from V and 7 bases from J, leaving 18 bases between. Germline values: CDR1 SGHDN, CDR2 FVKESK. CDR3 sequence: CASSATSGLRNSPLHF. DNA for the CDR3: TGTGCCAGCAGCGCCACCTCGGGTCTGCGCAATTCACCCCTCCACTTT.

The CDR3 DNA reads as TGTGCCAGCACTGAGATGTTCAGGGGGCTGATGTATTTT. Translation gives CASTEMFRGLMYF. The chain carries TRBV7-9 and TRBJ1-3, with 8 bases identical to TRBD1. This CDR3 comprises 13 residues. V lost 7 bases and J lost 16; bases outside the gene matches: 15. Looked up from germline, CDR1 is SEHNR and CDR2 is FQNEAQ (reference sequence).